This T cell receptor (beta chain) was found in a study of human T cells and chemical hapten exposure. At the level of the study: Mainly, slight library volume differences in the pool made TCR yields vary.

Time point indicated: pre-sensitization, week 0. Noted treatment: therapeutic diphenylcyclopropenone sensitization with weekly scalp DPC. Alopecia patients deemed DPC-suitable, aged 18 to 70, excluding pregnancy. Study results and caveats: TCRs exceeding a frequency of 1 in 1000 stayed unchanged under DPC sensitization.

On this clonotype: The antigen remains unidentified.

Source study methods: Per-sample TCR counts ranged from about 23,224 to 690,600, median 95,638. TCRdb reprocessed the RACE reads with MiXCR, giving one entry per CDR3 protein. TCRdb, not the authors, supplied the V and J calls. Altogether 380,000 or so distinct CDR3 sequences are present, 5.5% being singletons, with the ten largest covering around 8%. The TCR was taken from a woman under 30 with alopecia areata. Some clones in this sample may be carry-over from other donors' samples. The material sequenced was whole blood, taken in connection with sensitization to the hapten diphenylcyclopropenone (DPC).

This CDR3 reads CASRTHLVGYSNQPQHF. DNA of the CDR3: TGTGCCAGCAGAACACACCTCGTGGGTTATAGCAATCAGCCCCAGCATTTT. The V call is TRBV28, the J call TRBJ1-5; D not certain. With 6 bases removed from V and 0 bases from J, the gap between germline ends came to 18 bases. CDR1 and CDR2 (germline): MDHEN, SYDVKM. The CDR3 has 17 residues.